This TCR beta chain comes out of a study of shared clonotypes between healthy human individuals. Profiled with immunoSEQ multiplex PCR; TCRdb holds only in-frame clones, not every one. The sample carries roughly 2.6 million clones, approximately 92% recorded once. Germline CDR1 and CDR2: MNHEY and SVGAGI. The germline V and J ends were trimmed by 1 base and 6 bases, with 13 bases remaining between them. The CDR3 consists of 16 residues. The study enrolled healthy HIV-negative adults without recent acute infections or vaccinations as donors. Overall study findings and caveats: Naive subsets generally exceeded memory subsets in estimated richness. The study drew on few donors, limiting represented genetic and exposure-history diversity.

A word on this clone: Antigen unknown.

The TCR sequence derives from a man aged 18 to 35 in good health. Sequenced: naive CD4+ T cells sorted from blood. The subset is: CD45RA+ positively selected. The chain combines TRBV6-5 with TRBJ1-6; D is possibly TRBD1 (6 bases). CDR3 sequence (DNA): TGTGCCAGCAGTTACTTCCAGACAGGAGTTAATTCACCCCTCCACTTT. Protein: CASSYFQTGVNSPLHF.